The sequence of this TCR beta chain was determined in a study of OX40 agonist ivuxolimab in advanced cancers. The wider study: Patients were given ivuxolimab, an antibody that agonizes OX40 (CD134). The eligibility criteria allowed prior anti-PD-1, anti-PD-L1 or anti-CTLA-4 therapy, and 30% to 45% had some.

The study, taken as a whole, reports: Among the lowest levels of clonal expansion were found in partial responders at 0.1-3.0 mg/kg.

Individuals having autoimmune disease history or systemic immunosuppression were not enrolled. The protocol was immunoSEQ multiplex PCR, while the TCRdb copy is restricted to in-frame clones and leaves out a portion. Counted here are 80,000 or so clones, 89% occurring once; the ten biggest clones make up 0.15% to 0.2%. Worth noting for this clone: Its specificity is not known.

The V gene lost 1 base and the J gene lost 4 bases, with 11 bases spanning the gap. The length of the CDR3 is 15 residues. Germline CDR1 LNHDA, CDR2 SQIVND (reference sequence). The V and J genes are TRBV19 and TRBJ1-5; D perhaps matches TRBD1 (5 bases). Material: CD4+ or CD8+ T cells sorted from blood, obtained in a trial of the OX40 agonist ivuxolimab. The receptor comes from an adult with an advanced solid tumor such as melanoma, head and neck, liver or kidney cancer. CDR3 in DNA: TGTGCCAGTAGTATAGGGGGGACGGGGAATCAGCCCCAGCATTTT. Its protein product is CASSIGGTGNQPQHF.